This is a list of T cell receptor beta chains from one sample in a study of cytomegalovirus exposure and HLA in healthy donors. The protocol was immunoSEQ multiplex PCR, while the TCRdb copy is restricted to in-frame clones and leaves out a portion. Counted here are about 120,000 clones, about 60% occurring once; the ten biggest clones make up roughly 10%. Material for sequencing was PBMCs. The receptors here all came from a man in his forties in good health and CMV-seropositive. Both conserved end residues are part of each CDR3. The D gene is left open where the match is weak. The size field is filled for only some rows; it gives once, few, many or a size class.

CDR3nt: TGTGCCAGCAGTTTAGTCGGTAGCGGGAGGGGGACCAGCTCCTACAATGAGCAGTTCTTC
CDR3aa: CASSLVGSGRGTSSYNEQFF
abundance: -
v_gene: TRBV28
j_gene: TRBJ2-1
d_gene: TRBD2

CDR3nt: TGTGCCAGCAGGCCCACAGATCCCTACGAGCAGTACTTC
CDR3aa: CASRPTDPYEQYF
abundance: -
v_gene: TRBV27
j_gene: TRBJ2-7
d_gene: -

CDR3nt: TGTGCCAGCAGCCCCGGAGGGACAGGGGGTGAAAAACTGTTTTTT
CDR3aa: CASSPGGTGGEKLFF
abundance: -
v_gene: TRBV7-7
j_gene: TRBJ1-4
d_gene: TRBD1

CDR3nt: TGCGCTACAGGGGCCTATGGCTACACCTTC
CDR3aa: CATGAYGYTF
abundance: -
v_gene: TRBV19
j_gene: TRBJ1-2
d_gene: TRBD1

CDR3nt: TGTGCCAGCAGCTTGGCGGCGGGACTGAGCACAGATACGCAGTATTTT
CDR3aa: CASSLAAGLSTDTQYF
abundance: -
v_gene: TRBV5-4
j_gene: TRBJ2-3
d_gene: -

CDR3nt: TGTGCCAGCTCTAGTGGGACAGGGATGTACGAGCAGTACTTC
CDR3aa: CASSSGTGMYEQYF
abundance: few
v_gene: TRBV2
j_gene: TRBJ2-7
d_gene: TRBD1

CDR3nt: TGTGCCAGCAGTGACTCCCCCGGGGGTCCCGGGGAGCTGTTTTTT
CDR3aa: CASSDSPGGPGELFF
abundance: -
v_gene: TRBV25-1
j_gene: TRBJ2-2
d_gene: -

CDR3nt: TGTGCCAGCTCACCAGGGTTAGCGGGGGGTCGCGCCAATGAGCAGTTCTTC
CDR3aa: CASSPGLAGGRANEQFF
abundance: few
v_gene: TRBV18
j_gene: TRBJ2-1
d_gene: TRBD2

CDR3nt: TGTGCCAGCAGTTTATCTACCTACGAGCAGTACTTC
CDR3aa: CASSLSTYEQYF
abundance: -
v_gene: TRBV28
j_gene: TRBJ2-7
d_gene: -

CDR3nt: TGTGCCAGCAGCACCGGGACAGGGATTGGAAACACCATATATTTT
CDR3aa: CASSTGTGIGNTIYF
abundance: few
v_gene: TRBV6-5
j_gene: TRBJ1-3
d_gene: TRBD1

CDR3nt: TGTGCCAGCAGTCCATTAGGAAGCGGGGCAACCTACGAGCAGTACTTC
CDR3aa: CASSPLGSGATYEQYF
abundance: -
v_gene: TRBV28
j_gene: TRBJ2-7
d_gene: TRBD2

CDR3nt: TGTGCCAGCAGCTTACTAGCGGGAGGGGGGGAGACCCAGTACTTC
CDR3aa: CASSLLAGGGETQYF
abundance: few
v_gene: TRBV5-6
j_gene: TRBJ2-5
d_gene: TRBD2

CDR3nt: TGCGCCAGCAGCTCCCGGACAGGGGGCGAGAATGAGCAGTTCTTC
CDR3aa: CASSSRTGGENEQFF
abundance: -
v_gene: TRBV5-1
j_gene: TRBJ2-1
d_gene: TRBD1

CDR3nt: TGTGCCACCGAGACAGGGCACAGCACAGATACGCAGTATTTT
CDR3aa: CATETGHSTDTQYF
abundance: -
v_gene: TRBV6-5
j_gene: TRBJ2-3
d_gene: TRBD1

CDR3nt: TGTGCCAGCAGCAGACAGGGATCACAGGGCTACACCTTC
CDR3aa: CASSRQGSQGYTF
abundance: -
v_gene: TRBV6-5
j_gene: TRBJ1-2
d_gene: TRBD1

CDR3nt: TGTGCCAGCAGCTTGTATAGCAGGGAGGCTAGCGGGGGCTCCTACAATGAGCAGTTCTTC
CDR3aa: CASSLYSREASGGSYNEQFF
abundance: -
v_gene: TRBV5-4
j_gene: TRBJ2-1
d_gene: TRBD2

CDR3nt: TGTGCCAGCAGTTCCACTAGCTTGACAGATACGCAGTATTTT
CDR3aa: CASSSTSLTDTQYF
abundance: few
v_gene: TRBV2
j_gene: TRBJ2-3
d_gene: -

CDR3nt: TGCAGCGTTGAAGATGGGCAGGGTTGGGAGCAGTACTTC
CDR3aa: CSVEDGQGWEQYF
abundance: -
v_gene: TRBV29-1
j_gene: TRBJ2-7
d_gene: -

CDR3nt: TGTGCCAGCAGCTTAGCTAGAATTGGACAGGGTCTAAACACTGAAGCTTTCTTT
CDR3aa: CASSLARIGQGLNTEAFF
abundance: -
v_gene: TRBV7-9
j_gene: TRBJ1-1
d_gene: TRBD1

CDR3nt: TGCGCCAGCAGCGGGGGGAGCTCCTACAATGAGCAGTTCTTC
CDR3aa: CASSGGSSYNEQFF
abundance: -
v_gene: TRBV5-1
j_gene: TRBJ2-1
d_gene: -

CDR3nt: TGTGCCAGCAGCGTAGACTTACCCTCCTACGAGCAGTACTTC
CDR3aa: CASSVDLPSYEQYF
abundance: few
v_gene: TRBV9
j_gene: TRBJ2-7
d_gene: -

CDR3nt: TGTGCCAGCAGCTTGGACGGGAGCAATCAGCCCCAGCATTTT
CDR3aa: CASSLDGSNQPQHF
abundance: few
v_gene: TRBV5-4
j_gene: TRBJ1-5
d_gene: -

CDR3nt: TGTGCCAGCAGGCCGGGACTAGCGGCGTATAGCACAGATACGCAGTATTTT
CDR3aa: CASRPGLAAYSTDTQYF
abundance: -
v_gene: TRBV2
j_gene: TRBJ2-3
d_gene: TRBD2

CDR3nt: TGTGCCAGCAGTTTATACCCCTCGGTTCTAGCGGCCAACTCCTACGAGCAGTACTTC
CDR3aa: CASSLYPSVLAANSYEQYF
abundance: -
v_gene: TRBV28
j_gene: TRBJ2-7
d_gene: TRBD2

CDR3nt: TGTGCCACCAGCAGAGGACAGGGGGCGAGAGGCTACACCTTC
CDR3aa: CATSRGQGARGYTF
abundance: -
v_gene: TRBV15
j_gene: TRBJ1-2
d_gene: TRBD1

CDR3nt: TGCGCCAGCAGCCAAAGATTCTATCAGGGTACTAGCACAGATACGCAGTATTTT
CDR3aa: CASSQRFYQGTSTDTQYF
abundance: many
v_gene: TRBV4-1
j_gene: TRBJ2-3
d_gene: -

CDR3nt: TGTGCCAGCAGCCGCCTCGGGACACCTTACAATGAGCAGTTCTTC
CDR3aa: CASSRLGTPYNEQFF
abundance: -
v_gene: TRBV9
j_gene: TRBJ2-1
d_gene: -

CDR3nt: TGTGCCAGCAGTGAACGGGCAGGGGGATATGCTGAAGCTTTCTTT
CDR3aa: CASSERAGGYAEAFF
abundance: -
v_gene: TRBV2
j_gene: TRBJ1-1
d_gene: TRBD1

CDR3nt: TGTGCCAGCAGCTTGGCAAGGGGGCAACAAGAGACCCAGTACTTC
CDR3aa: CASSLARGQQETQYF
abundance: -
v_gene: TRBV5-4
j_gene: TRBJ2-5
d_gene: TRBD1

CDR3nt: TGTGCCAGCAGCCGGACAGGATGGTTCAATCAGCCCCAGCATTTT
CDR3aa: CASSRTGWFNQPQHF
abundance: -
v_gene: TRBV7-8
j_gene: TRBJ1-5
d_gene: TRBD1

CDR3nt: TGTGCCAGCAATAGGGACAGGGGTAACTATGGCTACACCTTC
CDR3aa: CASNRDRGNYGYTF
abundance: -
v_gene: TRBV6-1
j_gene: TRBJ1-2
d_gene: TRBD1

CDR3nt: TGTGCCAGCAGTTTACCGACTGGACAGCAAGAGACCCAGTACTTC
CDR3aa: CASSLPTGQQETQYF
abundance: -
v_gene: TRBV28
j_gene: TRBJ2-5
d_gene: -

CDR3nt: TGTGCCAGCAGCTTAAGACAGGGGGGCACCGGGGAGCTGTTTTTT
CDR3aa: CASSLRQGGTGELFF
abundance: -
v_gene: TRBV7-2
j_gene: TRBJ2-2
d_gene: TRBD1

CDR3nt: TGTGCCAGCAGTGGTCGAGGGCAGGCCTTGAGCTCCTACAATGAGCAGTTCTTC
CDR3aa: CASSGRGQALSSYNEQFF
abundance: -
v_gene: TRBV2
j_gene: TRBJ2-1
d_gene: -

CDR3nt: TGTGCCAGCAGTTTTCGCCCGGGACAAACTAACTATGGCTACACCTTC
CDR3aa: CASSFRPGQTNYGYTF
abundance: few
v_gene: TRBV6-5
j_gene: TRBJ1-2
d_gene: -

CDR3nt: TGTGCCAGCGGGGGGGTCAGGGGGCGGAATGAGCAGTTCTTC
CDR3aa: CASGGVRGRNEQFF
abundance: -
v_gene: TRBV11-2
j_gene: TRBJ2-1
d_gene: -

CDR3nt: TGTGCCAGCAGTTTCCAGACAGGGCCCAACACTGAAGCTTTCTTT
CDR3aa: CASSFQTGPNTEAFF
abundance: few
v_gene: TRBV6-5
j_gene: TRBJ1-1
d_gene: TRBD1

CDR3nt: TGTGCCAGCAGCCGGACAGCGAACACCGGGGAGCTGTTTTTT
CDR3aa: CASSRTANTGELFF
abundance: few
v_gene: TRBV11-3
j_gene: TRBJ2-2
d_gene: -

CDR3nt: TGTGCCAGCAGCTTGGTTGGTGAGGGCATTCAGTACTTC
CDR3aa: CASSLVGEGIQYF
abundance: -
v_gene: TRBV5-4
j_gene: TRBJ2-4
d_gene: -

CDR3nt: TGTGCCAGCAGCTTAACATCCCGGGTTAACTATGGCTACACCTTC
CDR3aa: CASSLTSRVNYGYTF
abundance: -
v_gene: TRBV7-3
j_gene: TRBJ1-2
d_gene: -

CDR3nt: TGTGCCAGCAGCCAAGGGGACATCAGCGCTGAAGCTTTCTTT
CDR3aa: CASSQGDISAEAFF
abundance: -
v_gene: TRBV4-2
j_gene: TRBJ1-1
d_gene: -

CDR3nt: TGTGCCAGCAGCTTAGGTGGGACAGGGGCGATGAACACTGAAGCTTTCTTT
CDR3aa: CASSLGGTGAMNTEAFF
abundance: -
v_gene: TRBV7-9
j_gene: TRBJ1-1
d_gene: TRBD1

CDR3nt: TGCGCCAGCAGAAGTCTCTCCCTACAAGAGACCCAGTACTTC
CDR3aa: CASRSLSLQETQYF
abundance: -
v_gene: TRBV5-1
j_gene: TRBJ2-5
d_gene: -

CDR3nt: TGCGCCAGCAGCCAGAGCGGGGGGGCCAGAGATACGCAGTATTTT
CDR3aa: CASSQSGGARDTQYF
abundance: -
v_gene: TRBV4-1
j_gene: TRBJ2-3
d_gene: TRBD2

CDR3nt: TGTGCCAGCAGCTTAAGCCACACTGAAGCTTTCTTT
CDR3aa: CASSLSHTEAFF
abundance: few
v_gene: TRBV11-1
j_gene: TRBJ1-1
d_gene: -

CDR3nt: TGTGCCAGCAGCTTAAATAGCGGTTCAACCTACGAGCAGTACTTC
CDR3aa: CASSLNSGSTYEQYF
abundance: -
v_gene: TRBV5-4
j_gene: TRBJ2-7
d_gene: -

CDR3nt: TGTGCCAGCAGCGCAAGAAGACAGGGGCCAGGCACAGATACGCAGTATTTT
CDR3aa: CASSARRQGPGTDTQYF
abundance: -
v_gene: TRBV9
j_gene: TRBJ2-3
d_gene: TRBD1

CDR3nt: TGTGCCATCAGGGGGACTAGCGGGTACGAGCAGTACTTC
CDR3aa: CAIRGTSGYEQYF
abundance: -
v_gene: TRBV10-3
j_gene: TRBJ2-7
d_gene: TRBD2

CDR3nt: TGTGCCAGCAGCTGGATGCGGGGGGCGGCGGTAGATACGCAGTATTTT
CDR3aa: CASSWMRGAAVDTQYF
abundance: -
v_gene: TRBV5-6
j_gene: TRBJ2-3
d_gene: TRBD2

CDR3nt: TGTGCCGCCGGACCGATCCAGGGACAGGGGAGGGTGAACACTGAAGCTTTCTTT
CDR3aa: CAAGPIQGQGRVNTEAFF
abundance: -
v_gene: TRBV5-4
j_gene: TRBJ1-1
d_gene: TRBD1

CDR3nt: TGTGCCAGCAGCCCGTTGGCGGGGGGAGGCCAAGGTACGCAGTATTTT
CDR3aa: CASSPLAGGGQGTQYF
abundance: -
v_gene: TRBV7-3
j_gene: TRBJ2-3
d_gene: TRBD2

CDR3nt: TGTGCCAGCAGTCTGACAGGGGCCTACGAGCAGTACTTC
CDR3aa: CASSLTGAYEQYF
abundance: -
v_gene: TRBV2
j_gene: TRBJ2-7
d_gene: TRBD1

CDR3nt: TGTGCCAGCAGCCCGCACGGAGACCATCAGCCCCAGCATTTT
CDR3aa: CASSPHGDHQPQHF
abundance: -
v_gene: TRBV7-2
j_gene: TRBJ1-5
d_gene: -

CDR3nt: TGTGCCAGCAGCTTTTATAATGAAAAACTGTTTTTT
CDR3aa: CASSFYNEKLFF
abundance: few
v_gene: TRBV5-4
j_gene: TRBJ1-4
d_gene: -

CDR3nt: TGTGCCAGCAGTGAAGGCAGGGCGTTCTACGAGCAGTACTTC
CDR3aa: CASSEGRAFYEQYF
abundance: few
v_gene: TRBV2
j_gene: TRBJ2-7
d_gene: -

CDR3nt: TGTGCCAGCAGCTTAGGTGGAGCGGGGGGCGCTACGGGGCAGTACTTC
CDR3aa: CASSLGGAGGATGQYF
abundance: -
v_gene: TRBV13
j_gene: TRBJ2-7
d_gene: TRBD2

CDR3nt: TGCGCCAGCAGCCCCGGGACTAGCGGGGACTACAATGAGCAGTTCTTC
CDR3aa: CASSPGTSGDYNEQFF
abundance: -
v_gene: TRBV4-3
j_gene: TRBJ2-1
d_gene: TRBD2